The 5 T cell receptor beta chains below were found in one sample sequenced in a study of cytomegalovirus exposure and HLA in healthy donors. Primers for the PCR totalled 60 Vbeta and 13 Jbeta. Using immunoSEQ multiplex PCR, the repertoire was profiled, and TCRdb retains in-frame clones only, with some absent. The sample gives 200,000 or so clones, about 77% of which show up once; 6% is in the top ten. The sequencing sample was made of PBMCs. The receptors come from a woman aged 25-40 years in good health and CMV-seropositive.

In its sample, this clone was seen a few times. CDR3 in amino acids: CASSGQRGGELFF. The CDR3 DNA is TGTGCCAGCAGTGGACAGCGGGGCGGGGAGCTGTTTTTT. The chain recombines TRBV6-4 with TRBJ2-2; 7 positions agree with TRBD2. CDR1 and CDR2 from the germline V gene are MRHNA and SNTAGT. The V and J ends lost 4 bases and 7 bases, in that order; junction bases with no gene match: 3. There are 13 residues in the CDR3.

CDR3 bases: TGTGCCATCAAGGGGGAGGACAGGGGATATCAGCCCCAGCATTTT. Its protein product is CAIKGEDRGYQPQHF. The gene calls are TRBV10-3 and TRBJ1-5; 9 bases fit TRBD1. Losses at the gene ends were 7 bases for V and 5 bases for J; bases not matched to a gene: 9. The CDR3 sequence is 15 residues long. CDR1 and CDR2 from the germline V gene are ENHRY and SYGVKD.

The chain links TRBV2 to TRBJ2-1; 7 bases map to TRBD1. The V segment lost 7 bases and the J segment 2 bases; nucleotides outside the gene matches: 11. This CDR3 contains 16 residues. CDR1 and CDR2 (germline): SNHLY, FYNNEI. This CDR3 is CASTGTDTAPYNEQFF. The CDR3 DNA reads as TGTGCCAGCACCGGGACAGACACGGCCCCCTACAATGAGCAGTTCTTC. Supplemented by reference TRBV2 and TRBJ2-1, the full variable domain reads EPEVTQTPSHQVTQMGQEVILRCVPISNHLYFYWYRQILGQKVEFLVSFYNNEISEKSEIFDDQFSVERPDGSNFTLKIRSTKLEDSAMYFCASTGTDTAPYNEQFFGPGTRLTVL.

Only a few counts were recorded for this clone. DNA for the CDR3: TGTGCCAGCCGCAGAGGGGGCTCGGGAGAGCAGTACTTC. Encoded protein: CASRRGGSGEQYF. The chain couples TRBV9 to TRBJ2-7, with 7 bases fitting TRBD1. The ends lost 7 bases at V and 7 bases at J; junction bases unmatched: 11. This CDR3 has 13 amino acids. CDR1 and CDR2 from the germline V gene are SGDLS and YYNGEE.

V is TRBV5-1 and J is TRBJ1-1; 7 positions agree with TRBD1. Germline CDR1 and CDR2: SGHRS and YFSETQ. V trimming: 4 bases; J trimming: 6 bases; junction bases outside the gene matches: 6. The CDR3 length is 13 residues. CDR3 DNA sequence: TGCGCCAGCAGCCTACAGGGGACCGCTGAAGCTTTCTTT. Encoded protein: CASSLQGTAEAFF.